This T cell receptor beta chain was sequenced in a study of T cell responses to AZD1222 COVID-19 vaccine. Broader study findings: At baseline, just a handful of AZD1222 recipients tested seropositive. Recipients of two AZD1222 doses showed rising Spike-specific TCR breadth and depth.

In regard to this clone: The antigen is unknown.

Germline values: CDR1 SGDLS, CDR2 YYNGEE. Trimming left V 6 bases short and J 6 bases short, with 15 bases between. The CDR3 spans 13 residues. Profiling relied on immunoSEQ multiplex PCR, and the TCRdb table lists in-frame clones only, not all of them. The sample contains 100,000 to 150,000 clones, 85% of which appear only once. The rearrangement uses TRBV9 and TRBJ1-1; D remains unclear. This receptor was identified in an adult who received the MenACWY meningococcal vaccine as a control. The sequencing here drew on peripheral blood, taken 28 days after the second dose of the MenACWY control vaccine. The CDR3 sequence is CASTWPDRPEAFF. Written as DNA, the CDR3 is TGTGCCAGCACCTGGCCGGACCGGCCTGAAGCTTTCTTT.